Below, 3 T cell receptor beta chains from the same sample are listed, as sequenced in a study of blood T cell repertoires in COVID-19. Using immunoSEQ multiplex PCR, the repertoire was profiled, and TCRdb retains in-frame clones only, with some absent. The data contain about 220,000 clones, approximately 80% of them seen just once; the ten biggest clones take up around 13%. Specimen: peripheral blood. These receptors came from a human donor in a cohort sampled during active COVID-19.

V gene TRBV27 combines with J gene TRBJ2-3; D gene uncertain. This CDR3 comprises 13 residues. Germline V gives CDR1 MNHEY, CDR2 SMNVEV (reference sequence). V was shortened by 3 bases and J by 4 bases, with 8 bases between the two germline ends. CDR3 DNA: TGTGCCAGCAGTTTTTGGCCACCAGATACGCAGTATTTT. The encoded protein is CASSFWPPDTQYF.

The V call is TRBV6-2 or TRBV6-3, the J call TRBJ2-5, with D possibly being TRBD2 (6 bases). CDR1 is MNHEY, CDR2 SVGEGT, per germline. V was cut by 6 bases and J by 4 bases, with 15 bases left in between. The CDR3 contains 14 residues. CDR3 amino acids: CASSWGLHLETQYF. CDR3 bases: TGTGCCAGCAGCTGGGGACTCCACTTAGAGACCCAGTACTTC.

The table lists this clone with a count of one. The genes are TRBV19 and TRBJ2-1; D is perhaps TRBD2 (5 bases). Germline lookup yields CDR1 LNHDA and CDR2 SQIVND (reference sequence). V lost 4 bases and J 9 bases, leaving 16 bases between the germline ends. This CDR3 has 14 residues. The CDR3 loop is CASSKGRRFGEQFF. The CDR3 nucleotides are TGTGCCAGTAGTAAAGGCAGGAGGTTCGGTGAGCAGTTCTTC.